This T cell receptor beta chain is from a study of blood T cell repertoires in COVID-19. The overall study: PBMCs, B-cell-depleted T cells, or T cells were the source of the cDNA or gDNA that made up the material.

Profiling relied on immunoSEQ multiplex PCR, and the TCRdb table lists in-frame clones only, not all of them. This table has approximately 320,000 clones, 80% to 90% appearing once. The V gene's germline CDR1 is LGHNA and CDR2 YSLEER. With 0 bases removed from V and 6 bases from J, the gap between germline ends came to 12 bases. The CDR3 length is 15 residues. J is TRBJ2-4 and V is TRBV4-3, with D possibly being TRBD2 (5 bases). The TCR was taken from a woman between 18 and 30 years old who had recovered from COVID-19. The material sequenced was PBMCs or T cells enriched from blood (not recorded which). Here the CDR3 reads CASSQDSLRGNIQYF. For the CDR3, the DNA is TGCGCCAGCAGCCAAGATTCCCTCCGGGGAAACATTCAGTACTTC.